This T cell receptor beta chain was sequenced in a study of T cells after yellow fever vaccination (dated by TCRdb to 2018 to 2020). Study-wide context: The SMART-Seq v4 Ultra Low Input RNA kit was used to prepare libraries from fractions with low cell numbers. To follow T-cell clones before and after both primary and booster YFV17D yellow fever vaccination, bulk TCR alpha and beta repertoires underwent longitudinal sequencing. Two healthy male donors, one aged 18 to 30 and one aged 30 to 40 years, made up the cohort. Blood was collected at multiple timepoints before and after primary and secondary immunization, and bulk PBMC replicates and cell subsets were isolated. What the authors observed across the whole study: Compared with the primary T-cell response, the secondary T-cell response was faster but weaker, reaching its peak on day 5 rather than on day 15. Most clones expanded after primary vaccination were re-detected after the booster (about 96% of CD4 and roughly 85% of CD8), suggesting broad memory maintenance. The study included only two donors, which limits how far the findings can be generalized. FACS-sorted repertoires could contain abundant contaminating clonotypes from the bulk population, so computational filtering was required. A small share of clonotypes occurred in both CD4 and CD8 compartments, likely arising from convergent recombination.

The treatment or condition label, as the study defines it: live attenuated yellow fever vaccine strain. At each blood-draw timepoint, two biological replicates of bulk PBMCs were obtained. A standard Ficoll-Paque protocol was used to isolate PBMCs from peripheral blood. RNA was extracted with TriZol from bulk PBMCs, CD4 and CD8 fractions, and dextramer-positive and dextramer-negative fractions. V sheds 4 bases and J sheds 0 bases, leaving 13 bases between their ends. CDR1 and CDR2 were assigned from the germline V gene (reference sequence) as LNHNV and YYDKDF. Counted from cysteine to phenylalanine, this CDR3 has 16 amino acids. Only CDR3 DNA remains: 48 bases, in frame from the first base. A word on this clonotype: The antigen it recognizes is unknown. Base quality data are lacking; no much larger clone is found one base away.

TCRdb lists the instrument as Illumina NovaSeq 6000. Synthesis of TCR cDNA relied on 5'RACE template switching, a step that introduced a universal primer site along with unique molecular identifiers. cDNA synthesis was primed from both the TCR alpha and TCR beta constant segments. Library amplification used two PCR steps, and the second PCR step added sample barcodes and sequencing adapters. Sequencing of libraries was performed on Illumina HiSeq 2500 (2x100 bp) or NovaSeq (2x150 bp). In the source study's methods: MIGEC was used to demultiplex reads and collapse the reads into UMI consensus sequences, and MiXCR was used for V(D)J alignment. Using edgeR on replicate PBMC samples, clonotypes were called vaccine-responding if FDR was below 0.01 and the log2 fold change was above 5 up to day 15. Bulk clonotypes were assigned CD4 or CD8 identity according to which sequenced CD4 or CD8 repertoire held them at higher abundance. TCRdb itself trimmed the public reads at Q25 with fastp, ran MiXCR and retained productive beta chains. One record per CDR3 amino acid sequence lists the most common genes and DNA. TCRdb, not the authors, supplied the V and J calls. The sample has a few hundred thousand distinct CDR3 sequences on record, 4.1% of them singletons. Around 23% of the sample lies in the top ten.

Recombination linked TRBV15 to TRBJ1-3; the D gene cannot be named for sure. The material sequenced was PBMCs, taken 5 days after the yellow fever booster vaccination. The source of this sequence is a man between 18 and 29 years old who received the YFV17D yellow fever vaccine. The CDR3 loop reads CATSTNPVDSGNTIYF. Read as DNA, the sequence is TGTGCCACCAGCACGAACCCAGTAGACTCTGGAAACACCATATATTTT.